The clone carrying this TCR beta chain was counted ten times or more. Its antigen is unknown. The sample originates from a study of spatial heterogeneity in lung cancer. Looking at the study overall: Within raw reads, each unique TCR and UMI combination appeared on average more than ten times.

Whole-study findings and limits: Alpha chains reached an estimated coverage of about 7% of tumor T cells, and beta chains about 14%. It was found that expanded intratumoral alpha and beta TCR counts tracked tumor mutation counts.

CDR3 size: 15 residues. CDR1 ENHRY and CDR2 SYGVKD come from the germline V gene. Germline trimming cut 5 bases from V and 5 bases from J; bases unmatched to any gene: 8. Time point: sample taken at primary tumor resection. Whole RNA, which was extracted from tumor, nontumor lung tissue or frozen PBMC, was sequenced without any cell sorting. Via MiXCR, TCRdb re-called the 5' RACE reads, giving one row per CDR3 protein. The sample consists of about 18,000 distinct CDR3 sequences, about 7.5% of them appearing once. The receptor was derived from a male donor with early-stage non-small cell lung cancer. Source: lung tumor tissue, taken at surgery. V usage is TRBV10-3 and J usage is TRBJ2-5; 10 nucleotides match TRBD2. This chain's CDR3 is CAISWSGGAVETQYF. The DNA for the CDR3 is TGTGCCATCAGTTGGAGCGGGGGGGCGGTCGAGACCCAGTACTTC.